This T cell receptor beta chain was captured in a study of shared clonotypes between healthy human individuals. J gave up 1 base and V 4 bases, and 1 base lay outside the gene matches. This CDR3 is 14 amino acids long. Germline CDR1 MNHNS, CDR2 SASEGT. TCRdb keeps only in-frame clones here, not all; method: immunoSEQ multiplex PCR. This sample has hundreds of thousands of clones, with less than 80% found just once. The sequence was obtained from a woman younger than 45 in good health. The sequenced sample was memory CD4+ T cells sorted from blood. Subset described: CD45RA-negative fraction. The chain combines TRBV6-1 with TRBJ1-1; the match to TRBD1 covers 9 bases. The CDR3 region is CASSVDRGNTEAFF. The DNA for the CDR3 is TGTGCCAGCAGTGTGGACAGGGGGAACACTGAAGCTTTCTTT.